Following are 2 T cell receptor beta chains from one sample sequenced in a study of cytomegalovirus exposure and HLA in healthy donors. Researchers ran the PCR with 60 Vbeta and 13 Jbeta primers. The method was immunoSEQ multiplex PCR; TCRdb's version includes in-frame clones alone and lacks a portion of them. The data contain 150,000 or so clones, roughly 86% of them seen just once; the ten biggest clones take up about 3.4%. Sequencing used PBMCs. The receptors stem from a man aged 18 to 29 in good health and CMV-seropositive.

The chain combines TRBV5-1 with TRBJ2-1, with TRBD2 matching 8 bases. Per the germline V gene, CDR1 is SGHRS and CDR2 is YFSETQ. The CDR3 runs to 15 residues. V dropped 2 bases and J dropped 2; count of bases not matched to a gene: 3. The CDR3 loop is CASSFLGLAYNEQFF. In nucleotides, the CDR3 is TGCGCCAGCAGCTTTCTGGGACTAGCCTACAATGAGCAGTTCTTC. The full variable domain, in which reference TRBV5-1 and TRBJ2-1 provide the parts outside the CDR3, is KAGVTQTPRYLIKTRGQQVTLSCSPISGHRSVSWYQQTPGQGLQFLFEYFSETQRNKGNFPGRFSGRQFSNSRSEMNVSTLELGDSALYLCASSFLGLAYNEQFFGPGTRLTVL.

The chain combines TRBV4-1 with TRBJ2-2; no clear D gene. Germline V gives CDR1 MGHRA, CDR2 YSYEKL. Trimming removed 2 bases from V and 1 base from J, with 11 bases in between. The CDR3 runs to 16 residues. CDR3 nucleotide sequence: TGCGCCAGCAGCCAATCCCCGGCGGAGAACACCGGGGAGCTGTTTTTT. Translated: CASSQSPAENTGELFF.